This T cell receptor beta chain was observed in a study of blood T cell repertoires in COVID-19. Turning to the study itself: Specimens from acute and convalescent COVID-19 originated in the United States, Italy and Spain.

The germline gives CDR1 SGHTA, CDR2 FQGNSA. V lost 2 bases, J lost 4 bases, and 9 bases lay in between. The CDR3 has 14 residues. TCRdb's copy holds only in-frame clones and misses some; the assay was immunoSEQ multiplex PCR. The table records fewer than 100,000 clones, 91% of them present only once. The sequence derives from a woman in her forties or fifties in a cohort sampled during active COVID-19. This chain joins TRBV7-2 and TRBJ1-5; TRBD1 is a possible D gene (5 bases). Sample: peripheral blood. Here the CDR3 reads CASSLWGGNQPQHF. The CDR3 region has the DNA TGTGCCAGCAGCTTATGGGGGGGAAATCAGCCCCAGCATTTT. The whole variable domain, remainder taken from reference TRBV7-2 and TRBJ1-5, is GAGVSQSPSNKVTEKGKDVELRCDPISGHTALYWYRQSLGQGLEFLIYFQGNSAPDKSGLPSDRFSAERTGGSVSTLTIQRTQQEDSAVYLCASSLWGGNQPQHFGDGTRLSIL.